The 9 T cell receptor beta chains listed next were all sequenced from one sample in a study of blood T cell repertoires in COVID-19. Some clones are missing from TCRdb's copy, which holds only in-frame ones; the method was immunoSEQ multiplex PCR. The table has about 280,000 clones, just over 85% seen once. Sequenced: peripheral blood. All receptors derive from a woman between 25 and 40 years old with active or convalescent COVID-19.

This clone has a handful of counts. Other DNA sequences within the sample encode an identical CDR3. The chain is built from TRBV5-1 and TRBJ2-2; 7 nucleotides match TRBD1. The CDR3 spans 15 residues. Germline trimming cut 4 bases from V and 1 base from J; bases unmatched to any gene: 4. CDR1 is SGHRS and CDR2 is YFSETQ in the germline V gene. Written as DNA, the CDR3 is TGCGCCAGCAGCCCCCGACAGGGGAACACCGGGGAGCTGTTTTTT. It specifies CASSPRQGNTGELFF.

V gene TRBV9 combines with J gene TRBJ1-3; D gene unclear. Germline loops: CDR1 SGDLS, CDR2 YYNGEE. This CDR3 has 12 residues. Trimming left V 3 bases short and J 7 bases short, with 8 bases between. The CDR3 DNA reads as TGTGCCAGCAGCGCCTTCTCGAACACCATATATTTT. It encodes CASSAFSNTIYF.

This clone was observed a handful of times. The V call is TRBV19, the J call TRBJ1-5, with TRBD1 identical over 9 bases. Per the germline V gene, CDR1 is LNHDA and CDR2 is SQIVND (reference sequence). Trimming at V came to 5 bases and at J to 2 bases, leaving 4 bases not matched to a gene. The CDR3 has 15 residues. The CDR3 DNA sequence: TGTGCCAGTAGTGAACAGGGGGCACGCAATCAGCCCCAGCATTTT. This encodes CASSEQGARNQPQHF.

The CDR3 region is CASSVDPSPEGADTQYF. DNA of the CDR3: TGTGCCAGCAGCGTAGACCCGAGCCCGGAAGGAGCAGATACGCAGTATTTT. V usage is TRBV9 and J usage is TRBJ2-3; D gene uncertain. The V end lost 0 bases, the J end lost 4 bases, and 18 bases lay between the germline ends. The CDR3 has 17 residues. CDR1 is SGDLS, CDR2 YYNGEE, per germline. The full variable domain, in which reference TRBV9 and TRBJ2-3 provide the parts outside the CDR3, is DSGVTQTPKHLITATGQRVTLRCSPRSGDLSVYWYQQSLDQGLQFLIQYYNGEERAKGNILERFSAQQFPDLHSELNLSSLELGDSALYFCASSVDPSPEGADTQYFGPGTRLTVL.

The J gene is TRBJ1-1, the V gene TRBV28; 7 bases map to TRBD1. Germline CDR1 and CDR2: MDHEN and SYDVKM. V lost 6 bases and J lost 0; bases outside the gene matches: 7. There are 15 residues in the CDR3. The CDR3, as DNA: TGTGCCAGCAGGGCAGGGGGTATGCTGAACACTGAAGCTTTCTTT. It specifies CASRAGGMLNTEAFF. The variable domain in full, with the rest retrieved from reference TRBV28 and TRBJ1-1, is DVKVTQSSRYLVKRTGEKVFLECVQDMDHENMFWYRQDPGLGLRLIYFSYDVKMKEKGDIPEGYSVSREKKERFSLILESASTNQTSMYLCASRAGGMLNTEAFFGQGTRLTVV.

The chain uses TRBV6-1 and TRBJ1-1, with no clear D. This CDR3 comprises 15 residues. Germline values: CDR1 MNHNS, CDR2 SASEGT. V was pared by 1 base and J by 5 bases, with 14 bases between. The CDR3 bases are TGTGCCAGCAGTGAAGAAGGTACCGGAGGGACTGAAGCTTTCTTT. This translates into CASSEEGTGGTEAFF.

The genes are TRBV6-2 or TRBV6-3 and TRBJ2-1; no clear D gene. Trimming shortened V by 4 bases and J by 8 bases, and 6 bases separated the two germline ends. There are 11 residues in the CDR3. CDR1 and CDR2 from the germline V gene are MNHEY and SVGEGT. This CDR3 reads CASSSLYEQFF. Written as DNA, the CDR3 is TGTGCCAGCAGTTCCCTCTATGAGCAGTTCTTC.

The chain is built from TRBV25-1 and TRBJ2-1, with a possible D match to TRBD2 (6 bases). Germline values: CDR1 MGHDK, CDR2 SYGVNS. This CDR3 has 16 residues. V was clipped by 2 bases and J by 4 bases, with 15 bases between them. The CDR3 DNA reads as TGTGCCAGCAGTGAACCCCCCGGGGGTGGATACAATGAGCAGTTCTTC. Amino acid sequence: CASSEPPGGGYNEQFF.

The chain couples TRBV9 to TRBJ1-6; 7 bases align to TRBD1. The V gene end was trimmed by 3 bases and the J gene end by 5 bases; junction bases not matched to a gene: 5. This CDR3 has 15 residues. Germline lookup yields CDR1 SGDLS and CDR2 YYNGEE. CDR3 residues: CASSGRQGDNSPLHF. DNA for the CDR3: TGTGCCAGCAGCGGACGACAGGGTGATAATTCACCCCTCCACTTT.